Each of the 27 T cell receptor beta chains below was sequenced from the same sample in a study of cytotoxic CD8 clonotypes in ibrutinib-treated CLL. Sequenced by immunoSEQ multiplex PCR; TCRdb stores in-frame clones only, minus some. The data hold hundreds of thousands of clones, with roughly three quarters observed a single time. The material was PBMCs, obtained after 12 months of ibrutinib treatment. The origin of the receptors is a human donor with chronic lymphocytic leukemia.

The V call is TRBV6-6, the J call TRBJ2-5; 8 bases are a match to TRBD2. Germline V CDR1 and CDR2: MNHNY, SVGAGI (reference sequence). The CDR3 has 14 residues. The V segment lost 5 bases and the J segment 2 bases; nucleotides outside the gene matches: 4. The CDR3 protein is CASSDTSGQETQYF. The CDR3 DNA is TGTGCCAGCAGTGACACTAGCGGACAAGAGACCCAGTACTTC.

Only one count was recorded for this clone. V usage is TRBV10-3 and J usage is TRBJ1-1, with D perhaps matching TRBD1 (6 bases). Germline V gives CDR1 ENHRY, CDR2 SYGVKD. V shed 4 bases and J shed 1 base, with 16 bases lying between them. There are 16 residues in the CDR3. CDR3 nucleotide sequence: TGTGCCATCAGTGTGCCGGACAGTCTTACGAACACTGAAGCTTTCTTT. Protein: CAISVPDSLTNTEAFF.

The chain couples TRBV5-1 to TRBJ1-3; 11 bases align to TRBD1. The CDR3 has 17 amino acids. Losses at the gene ends were 4 bases for V and 0 bases for J; bases not matched to a gene: 6. The germline V gene has CDR1 SGHRS and CDR2 YFSETQ. CDR3: CASSVWTGGSSGNTIYF. The CDR3 DNA is TGCGCCAGCAGCGTGTGGACAGGGGGCTCCTCTGGAAACACCATATATTTT. The full variable domain, with the rest looked up from reference TRBV5-1 and TRBJ1-3, is KAGVTQTPRYLIKTRGQQVTLSCSPISGHRSVSWYQQTPGQGLQFLFEYFSETQRNKGNFPGRFSGRQFSNSRSEMNVSTLELGDSALYLCASSVWTGGSSGNTIYFGEGSWLTVV.

This clone was observed a few times. This rearrangement joins TRBV7-8 to TRBJ2-7; TRBD2 matches at 16 bases. V trimming: 4 bases; J trimming: 4 bases; junction bases outside the gene matches: 7. CDR1 is SGHVS and CDR2 is FQNEAQ in the germline V gene. The CDR3 has 17 amino acids. For the CDR3, the DNA is TGTGCCAGCAGCTCCGGGACTAGCGGGGGGGCCAGGTACGAGCAGTACTTC. Translated, it gives CASSSGTSGGARYEQYF.

This clone is a singleton in its sample. The chain couples TRBV28 to TRBJ2-3; 10 bases line up with TRBD2. Per the germline V gene, CDR1 is MDHEN and CDR2 is SYDVKM. This CDR3 has 15 residues. The trim removed 7 bases at V and 3 bases at J, leaving 7 bases unmatched. CDR3 region: CASKPSGRQTDTQYF. DNA for the CDR3: TGTGCCAGCAAACCTAGCGGGAGACAGACAGATACGCAGTATTTT.

This clone was found many times. The rearrangement uses TRBV11-2 and TRBJ1-1; tentatively, D is TRBD1 (6 bases). CDR3 length: 15 amino acids. From germline, CDR1 is SGHAT and CDR2 FQNNGV. Deletions cut 1 base from V and 3 bases from J, with 12 bases between. CDR3 loop: CASSLGGADYTEAFF. In nucleotides, the CDR3 is TGTGCCAGCAGCTTAGGGGGGGCGGATTACACTGAAGCTTTCTTT.

The chain carries TRBV4-1 and TRBJ2-7, with D perhaps matching TRBD2 (6 bases). V was clipped by 0 bases and J by 2 bases, with 17 bases between them. Germline assignment: CDR1 MGHRA and CDR2 YSYEKL. The length of the CDR3 is 17 residues. DNA of the CDR3: TGCGCCAGCAGCCAAGATTTGCCGGACGGGGGACCCTACGAGCAGTACTTC. This sequence encodes CASSQDLPDGGPYEQYF.

V usage is TRBV7-9 and J usage is TRBJ1-1; tentatively, D is TRBD1 (5 bases). The CDR3 is 15 amino acids. V was shortened by 0 bases and J by 10 bases, with 18 bases between the two germline ends. The germline V gene has CDR1 SEHNR and CDR2 FQNEAQ (reference sequence). The CDR3 protein is CASSLAGTVGVRAFF. As DNA, the CDR3 is TGTGCCAGCAGCTTAGCCGGGACGGTCGGTGTAAGAGCTTTCTTT.

The rearrangement links TRBV6-6 to TRBJ2-1, with D perhaps TRBD1 (6 bases). The germline gives CDR1 MNHNY, CDR2 SVGAGI (reference sequence). The CDR3 is 13 amino acids. Between the trimmed V and J ends, which lost 6 bases and 12 bases, there was a span of 18 bases. CDR3 region: CASSLDPLGGQFF. The CDR3 DNA follows: TGTGCCAGCAGCCTTGACCCATTAGGGGGGCAGTTCTTC.

This CDR3 is CASSPEPGQGPYEQYF. The CDR3 region has the DNA TGTGCCAGCTCACCAGAGCCGGGACAGGGCCCCTACGAGCAGTACTTC. The chain is built from TRBV18 and TRBJ2-7, with TRBD1 matching 9 bases. Germline-derived CDR1 and CDR2 are KGHSH and LQKENI. V was pared by 2 bases and J by 2 bases, with 7 bases of the junction left unmatched. The CDR3 totals 16 residues.

This chain links TRBV11-2 with TRBJ2-1; the match to TRBD1 covers 10 bases. The CDR3 runs to 15 residues. V was clipped by 5 bases and J by 5 bases; unmatched bases: 6. Germline-derived CDR1 and CDR2 are SGHAT and FQNNGV. The CDR3: CASSPGQGPDNEQFF. CDR3 coding DNA: TGTGCCAGCAGCCCGGGACAGGGGCCCGACAATGAGCAGTTCTTC. Full variable domain (rest looked up from reference TRBV11-2 and TRBJ2-1): EAGVAQSPRYKIIEKRQSVAFWCNPISGHATLYWYQQILGQGPKLLIQFQNNGVVDDSQLPKDRFSAERLKGVDSTLKIQPAKLEDSAVYLCASSPGQGPDNEQFFGPGTRLTVL.

The chain joins TRBV27 to TRBJ1-2, with 9 positions matching TRBD1. The CDR3 totals 13 residues. V lost 6 bases, J lost 8 bases, and 7 bases stayed unmatched. The germline V gene encodes CDR1 MNHEY and CDR2 SMNVEV (reference sequence). The CDR3 here is CASRVQGAAGYTF. The CDR3 bases are TGTGCCAGCAGGGTACAGGGGGCTGCCGGCTACACCTTC.

The chain recombines TRBV25-1 with TRBJ1-2; no definite D call. Germline V gene sequence: CDR1 MGHDK, CDR2 SYGVNS. The CDR3 has 11 residues. Between the trimmed V and J ends, which lost 4 bases and 2 bases, there was a span of 2 bases. As DNA, the CDR3 is TGTGCCAGCAGTGCCAACTATGGCTACACCTTC. Translated: CASSANYGYTF.

The genes are TRBV6-4 and TRBJ2-1, with D tentatively TRBD1 or TRBD2 (5 bases each). The CDR3 has 14 residues. Germline values: CDR1 MRHNA, CDR2 SNTAGT. The germline V and J ends were trimmed by 4 bases and 8 bases, with 15 bases remaining between them. The CDR3 DNA sequence: TGTGCCAGCAGTGCCGGGACCCGCCCCGATGAGCAGTTCTTC. Translation gives CASSAGTRPDEQFF.

J is TRBJ2-5 and V is TRBV19; D is perhaps TRBD1 or TRBD2 (7 bases each). Germline V gives CDR1 LNHDA, CDR2 SQIVND (reference sequence). This CDR3 region has 13 residues. The germline V and J ends were trimmed by 4 bases and 5 bases, with 11 bases remaining between them. As DNA, the CDR3 is TGTGCCAGTAGTAAGGGAGGGGGCGAGACCCAGTACTTC. This gives the protein CASSKGGGETQYF.

The V gene is TRBV29-1, the J gene TRBJ1-1; maybe TRBD1 (5 bases). The CDR3 length is 13 residues. Germline V CDR1 and CDR2: SQVTM, ANQGSEA. Trimming removed 3 bases at V and 4 bases at J, with 12 bases between. In DNA, the CDR3 is TGCAGCGTTGAGTTTGGGGGTGGCACTGAAGCTTTCTTT. It specifies CSVEFGGGTEAFF.

The V gene is TRBV5-1, the J gene TRBJ2-5; 8 bases are a match to TRBD1. The CDR3 runs to 15 residues. Germline V lookup: CDR1 SGHRS, CDR2 YFSETQ. The junction had 7 bases not matched to a gene; V was cut back by 2 bases and J by 4 bases. The CDR3 is CASSFQGARIETQYF. The CDR3 bases are TGCGCCAGCAGCTTCCAGGGGGCCAGGATAGAGACCCAGTACTTC.

In this sample, this clone turned up a few times. CDR3 in DNA: TGTGCCAGCAGCTTGGGGGGAGATACCGGGTTCGGCTATGGCTACACCTTC. Its translation is CASSLGGDTGFGYGYTF. The J gene is TRBJ1-2, the V gene TRBV5-6; the D is unclear. Germline V gene data show CDR1 as SGHDT and CDR2 as YYEEEE. This CDR3 comprises 17 residues. V gave up 0 bases and J gave up 4 bases, with 19 bases separating them.

V gene TRBV15 combines with J gene TRBJ1-5, with D hard to call. This CDR3 has 16 amino acids. V was cut by 0 bases and J by 4 bases, with 13 bases left in between. Germline assignment: CDR1 LNHNV and CDR2 YYDKDF (reference sequence). CDR3 bases: TGTGCCACCAGCAGAGAGCAGCCAGGTGGGAATCAGCCCCAGCATTTT. Residues: CATSREQPGGNQPQHF.

The chain uses TRBV28 and TRBJ1-2; D not certain. The CDR3 loop spans 14 amino acids. Germline V CDR1 and CDR2: MDHEN, SYDVKM. V was cut by 2 bases and J by 8 bases, with 15 bases left in between. CDR3 residues: CASSLRDILGGYTF. CDR3 bases: TGTGCCAGCAGTTTACGCGACATCCTGGGAGGCTACACCTTC.

The chain uses TRBV23-1 and TRBJ1-2; a weak D match, TRBD1 (5 bases). TRBV23-1 is treated as an ORF (open reading frame) with a function not yet certain. CDR3 length: 13 amino acids. V lost 4 bases, J lost 5 bases, and 11 bases lay in between. The CDR3: CASSPRDLYGYTF. For the CDR3, the DNA is TGCGCCAGCAGTCCCCGGGACTTATATGGCTACACCTTC.

This rearrangement joins TRBV27 to TRBJ1-5; D perhaps matches TRBD1 (5 bases). V was cut by 2 bases and J by 4 bases, with 15 bases left in between. The germline V gene encodes CDR1 MNHEY and CDR2 SMNVEV (reference sequence). The CDR3 is 16 amino acids. The CDR3 reads CASSLRADSNNQPQHF. The CDR3 bases are TGTGCCAGCAGTTTAAGAGCAGACAGCAATAATCAGCCCCAGCATTTT.

V gene TRBV6-6 combines with J gene TRBJ2-5; tentative D call: TRBD2 (5 bases). This CDR3 is 10 amino acids long. Germline V lookup: CDR1 MNHNY, CDR2 SVGAGI (reference sequence). Trimming shortened V by 10 bases and J by 5 bases, and 8 bases separated the two germline ends. For the CDR3, the DNA is TGTGCCACTACGGGGGAGACCCAGTACTTC. Translating gives CATTGETQYF.

The V gene is TRBV19, the J gene TRBJ2-2; D is uncertain. Between the trimmed V and J ends, which lost 3 bases and 8 bases, there was a span of 16 bases. Germline-derived CDR1 and CDR2 are LNHDA and SQIVND (reference sequence). The CDR3 extends over 15 amino acids. CDR3 loop: CASSMAGNLWGELFF. In nucleotides, the CDR3 is TGTGCCAGTAGTATGGCTGGGAACTTGTGGGGGGAGCTGTTTTTT. The full variable domain, in which reference TRBV19 and TRBJ2-2 provide the parts outside the CDR3, is DGGITQSPKYLFRKEGQNVTLSCEQNLNHDAMYWYRQDPGQGLRLIYYSQIVNDFQKGDIAEGYSVSREKKESFPLTVTSAQKNPTAFYLCASSMAGNLWGELFFGEGSRLTVL.

This chain connects TRBV2 to TRBJ1-2; 7 nucleotides align to TRBD1. Germline V gene lookup returns CDR1 SNHLY and CDR2 FYNNEI. V lost 4 bases to trimming and J lost 2 bases; unmatched junction nucleotides: 4. This CDR3 has 14 amino acids. The CDR3 bases are TGTGCCAGCAGTGCGGGACAGTACAACTATGGCTACACCTTC. Translation gives CASSAGQYNYGYTF. The variable domain in full, completed from reference TRBV2 and TRBJ1-2, reads EPEVTQTPSHQVTQMGQEVILRCVPISNHLYFYWYRQILGQKVEFLVSFYNNEISEKSEIFDDQFSVERPDGSNFTLKIRSTKLEDSAMYFCASSAGQYNYGYTFGSGTRLTVV.

This clone was recorded once. J is TRBJ1-6 and V is TRBV5-1; 8 positions match TRBD1. This CDR3 region has 17 residues. Trimming removed 4 bases from V and 3 bases from J; junction bases left unmatched: 9. The germline gives CDR1 SGHRS, CDR2 YFSETQ. The CDR3 DNA sequence: TGCGCCAGCAGCCTAGGGCGTACAGGGGGCTATAATTCACCCCTCCACTTT. Residues: CASSLGRTGGYNSPLHF.

V is TRBV25-1 and J is TRBJ2-1; D perhaps matches TRBD1 (5 bases). V was pared by 1 base and J by 2 bases, with 15 bases between. CDR1 and CDR2 from the germline V gene are MGHDK and SYGVNS. The CDR3 covers 17 residues. CDR3 DNA: TGTGCCAGCAGTGAATCCTCCAAAGGGGTAGCCTACAATGAGCAGTTCTTC. As protein: CASSESSKGVAYNEQFF. Filled out from reference TRBV25-1 and TRBJ2-1, the complete variable domain reads EADIYQTPRYLVIGTGKKITLECSQTMGHDKMYWYQQDPGMELHLIHYSYGVNSTEKGDLSSESTVSRIRTEHFPLTLESARPSHTSQYLCASSESSKGVAYNEQFFGPGTRLTVL.